This T cell receptor beta chain was obtained from a study of OX40 agonist ivuxolimab in advanced cancers. Measured with immunoSEQ multiplex PCR; TCRdb has only the in-frame clones, and not every one. The table records some 68,000 clones, more than 85% of them present only once. Sampling times: baseline, cycle 4 day 1, cycle 7 day 1. This CDR3 comprises 17 residues. Germline V CDR1 and CDR2: MGHDK, SYGVNS. V gave up 3 bases and J gave up 0 bases, with 15 bases separating them. This TCR came from an adult with an advanced solid tumor such as melanoma, head and neck, liver or kidney cancer. The rearrangement links TRBV25-1 to TRBJ2-1; D is possibly TRBD1 (5 bases). The input for sequencing was CD4+ or CD8+ T cells sorted from blood, taken in a trial of the OX40 agonist ivuxolimab. The CDR3 reads CASSDRVPTRSYNEQFF. CDR3 nucleotides: TGTGCCAGCAGTGACAGGGTCCCCACTCGCTCCTACAATGAGCAGTTCTTC.